A selection of T cell receptor beta chains follows, all from one sample in a study of cytomegalovirus exposure and HLA in healthy donors. The table came from immunoSEQ multiplex PCR; TCRdb's copy has only in-frame clones and leaves some out. The data hold approximately 73,000 clones, with about 95% observed a single time. The source material was PBMCs. The receptors shown here come from a man younger than 35 in good health and CMV-seronegative. Both conserved end residues are part of each CDR3. The order of the fields is V gene, J gene, D gene, clone size, CDR3 DNA, CDR3 protein. A D gene is named only where the DNA matches it firmly. A row's size may be missing; if present it is once, few, many or a size class.

V: TRBV28
J: TRBJ1-5
D: TRBD1
size: -
DNA: TGTGCCAGCAGACAGGGGGCTGATCAGCCCCAGCATTTT
CDR3: CASRQGADQPQHF

V: TRBV7-2
J: TRBJ1-1
D: -
size: once
DNA: TGTGCCAGCAGCTACACGGACATCAACATACGTACTGAAGCTTTCTTT
CDR3: CASSYTDINIRTEAFF

V: TRBV7-9
J: TRBJ1-1
D: -
size: few
DNA: TGTGCCAGCACATCCGGTCCCGAAGCTTTCTTT
CDR3: CASTSGPEAFF

V: TRBV10-3
J: TRBJ2-1
D: -
size: -
DNA: TGTGCTTCCGTAGGGGCCAATGAGCAGTTCTTC
CDR3: CASVGANEQFF

V: TRBV7-8
J: TRBJ1-2
D: TRBD1
size: -
DNA: TGTGCCAGCAGTAATCATGGGACAGTGACCATAAAAGCTAACTATGGCTACACCTTC
CDR3: CASSNHGTVTIKANYGYTF

V: TRBV19
J: TRBJ2-2
D: TRBD1
size: once
DNA: TGTGCCAGTAGCCTCCCAAAGGGGGCTTCGACCGGGGAGCTGTTTTTT
CDR3: CASSLPKGASTGELFF

V: TRBV9
J: TRBJ2-5
D: TRBD2
size: -
DNA: TGTGCCAGCAGCGTAGGGGAGGGGTCCCAAGAGACCCAGTACTTC
CDR3: CASSVGEGSQETQYF

V: TRBV4-2
J: TRBJ1-6
D: -
size: -
DNA: TGTGCCAGCAGCCAACTCACCACAGGGCAGTATTATTCACCCCTCCACTTT
CDR3: CASSQLTTGQYYSPLHF

V: TRBV7-2
J: TRBJ2-7
D: -
size: -
DNA: TGTGCCAGCCTTCCTTTCCCCCTCGCCTACGAGCAGTACTTC
CDR3: CASLPFPLAYEQYF

V: TRBV15
J: TRBJ2-5
D: TRBD1
size: -
DNA: TGTGCCACCAGCAGCGTAAGCCGACAGGGTAGATTCGAGACCCAGTACTTC
CDR3: CATSSVSRQGRFETQYF

V: TRBV7-8
J: TRBJ1-5
D: -
size: -
DNA: TGTGCCAGCAGCACCCAGGGTGGTGCAAGCAATCAGCCCCAGCATTTT
CDR3: CASSTQGGASNQPQHF

V: TRBV28
J: TRBJ2-1
D: TRBD2
size: -
DNA: TGTGCCAGCACCTTAATGGTGGGGCGTCTGACTAGCGGGGGTTACAATGAGCAGTTCTTC
CDR3: CASTLMVGRLTSGGYNEQFF

V: TRBV5-6
J: TRBJ1-2
D: TRBD1
size: -
DNA: TGTGCCAGCAGCTTGTGGGGGACAGGCGATTTTAACTATGGCTACACCTTC
CDR3: CASSLWGTGDFNYGYTF

V: TRBV19
J: TRBJ2-2
D: -
size: -
DNA: TGTGCCAGTCGACAGGTAGCACCCGGGGAGCTGTTTTTT
CDR3: CASRQVAPGELFF

V: TRBV6-6
J: TRBJ1-5
D: TRBD1
size: -
DNA: TGTGCCACCACCAAGGAGGGGGCGCGGGTTGATCAGCCCCAGCATTTT
CDR3: CATTKEGARVDQPQHF

V: TRBV30
J: TRBJ1-2
D: -
size: -
DNA: TGTGCCTCCACTCCGGGACTACACCGTGGCTACACCTTC
CDR3: CASTPGLHRGYTF

V: TRBV6-5
J: TRBJ1-1
D: -
size: -
DNA: TGTGCCAGTAACCAGAACGGGGGTCTGGCTTTCTTT
CDR3: CASNQNGGLAFF

V: TRBV27
J: TRBJ1-1
D: -
size: -
DNA: TGTGCCAGCGGCGCGGGGGCGTTGAACACTGAAGCTTTCTTT
CDR3: CASGAGALNTEAFF

V: TRBV11-2
J: TRBJ2-5
D: -
size: -
DNA: TGTGCCAGCAGACGGGGTTTTCAAGAGACCCAGTACTTC
CDR3: CASRRGFQETQYF

V: TRBV6-4
J: TRBJ2-3
D: TRBD1
size: many
DNA: TGTGCCAGCAGTGACGGACAGGGGGCAGATACGCAGTATTTT
CDR3: CASSDGQGADTQYF

V: TRBV4-1
J: TRBJ1-2
D: -
size: -
DNA: TGCGCCAGCAGTCCCCTGGGTATTCGACAGACTAACTATGGCTACACCTTC
CDR3: CASSPLGIRQTNYGYTF

V: TRBV4-3
J: TRBJ2-1
D: -
size: -
DNA: TGCGCCAGCAGCCCCTTTCCTGGCGGGGAACACAATGAGCAGTTCTTC
CDR3: CASSPFPGGEHNEQFF

V: TRBV18
J: TRBJ2-3
D: -
size: -
DNA: TGTGCCAGCTCACCACCGGGGGACAACACAGATACGCAGTATTTT
CDR3: CASSPPGDNTDTQYF

V: TRBV28
J: TRBJ1-1
D: -
size: -
DNA: TGTGCCAGCAGTTTACTAGGGAACACTGAAGCTTTCTTT
CDR3: CASSLLGNTEAFF

V: TRBV4-2
J: TRBJ1-1
D: -
size: -
DNA: TGTGCCAGCAGCCTTCAGGGTGATGAAGCTTTCTTT
CDR3: CASSLQGDEAFF

V: TRBV7-2
J: TRBJ1-5
D: -
size: -
DNA: TGTGCCAGCAGCATCGACAGGATTGGGAATCAGCCCCAGCATTTT
CDR3: CASSIDRIGNQPQHF

V: TRBV6-6
J: TRBJ2-7
D: -
size: -
DNA: TGTGCCAGCAGAAGTGAGAGGTCATTCGACGAGCAGTACTTC
CDR3: CASRSERSFDEQYF

V: TRBV4-2
J: TRBJ1-5
D: -
size: few
DNA: TGTGCCAGCAGCCGACAAAATAATCAGCCCCAGCATTTT
CDR3: CASSRQNNQPQHF